Presented here are 20 T cell receptor beta chains from one specimen sequenced in a study of T cell responses to AZD1222 COVID-19 vaccine. TCRdb's table, derived via immunoSEQ multiplex PCR, lists solely in-frame clones and lacks some. This table has 50,000 or so clones, over 75% appearing once. This material consisted of peripheral blood, taken 28 days after the second AZD1222 dose. The receptors were gathered from an adult who received the AZD1222 COVID-19 vaccine.

V and J are TRBV6-1 and TRBJ1-6, with TRBD1 matching 8 bases. V trimming: 4 bases; J trimming: 9 bases; junction bases outside the gene matches: 11. Per the germline V gene, CDR1 is MNHNS and CDR2 is SASEGT. The length of the CDR3 is 16 residues. The CDR3 coding sequence is TGTGCCAGCAGTGGGTTCCGGACAGGGAATGGTTCACCCCTCCACTTT. Protein sequence: CASSGFRTGNGSPLHF.

This clone was seen only a few times. The rearrangement uses TRBV2 and TRBJ2-7; 11 nucleotides align to TRBD2. V lost 7 bases, J lost 7 bases, and 6 bases stayed unmatched. Germline loops: CDR1 SNHLY, CDR2 FYNNEI. This CDR3 is 13 amino acids long. This chain's CDR3 is CASKLAGVREQYF. For the CDR3, the DNA is TGTGCCAGCAAACTAGCGGGAGTTCGGGAGCAGTACTTC.

The V call is TRBV6-5, the J call TRBJ1-5; D gene unclear. This CDR3 comprises 15 residues. The germline V and J ends were trimmed by 6 bases and 1 base, with 13 bases remaining between them. Germline loops: CDR1 MNHEY, CDR2 SVGAGI. The CDR3 sequence is CASSRQSLSNQPQHF. DNA of the CDR3: TGTGCCAGCAGCCGGCAGTCGTTAAGCAATCAGCCCCAGCATTTT.

This chain joins TRBV20-1 and TRBJ2-1; D may be TRBD2 (6 bases). This CDR3 contains 10 residues. Trimming took off 6 bases at V and 7 bases at J, with 7 bases between the two ends. Germline assignment: CDR1 DFQATT and CDR2 SNEGSKA (reference sequence). The CDR3 nucleotides read TGCAGTGCGGGGGGAAATGAGCAGTTCTTC. Translating gives CSAGGNEQFF.

The chain is built from TRBV4-2 and TRBJ1-4; D possibly corresponds to TRBD1 (5 bases). V lost 4 bases, J lost 0 bases, and 21 bases lay in between. Germline V CDR1 and CDR2: LGHNA, YNFKEQ. This CDR3 region has 19 residues. CDR3 loop: CASSRRSGGTIATNEKLFF. The CDR3 DNA follows: TGTGCCAGCAGCCGCCGAAGTGGGGGGACTATTGCAACTAATGAAAAACTGTTTTTT.

The J gene is TRBJ2-7, the V gene TRBV6-5; TRBD2 might be the D (7 bases). The germline V gene encodes CDR1 MNHEY and CDR2 SVGAGI. V shed 2 bases and J shed 3 bases, with 11 bases lying between them. The CDR3 has 14 amino acids. The CDR3 coding sequence is TGTGCCAGCAGTTACAAGGGGGAGGGCTACGAGCAGTACTTC. It specifies CASSYKGEGYEQYF.

This clone appeared a single time. The chain joins TRBV6-5 to TRBJ1-1, with D hard to call. This CDR3 comprises 14 residues. Germline CDR1 MNHEY, CDR2 SVGAGI. Deletions cut 2 bases from V and 5 bases from J, with 12 bases between. CDR3 protein: CASSYEVRGTEAFF. In nucleotides, the CDR3 is TGTGCCAGCAGTTACGAGGTTCGGGGAACTGAAGCTTTCTTT.

As concerns this clone: A junction end diverges from the germline sequence, so it may reflect a read error. The chain uses TRBV6-5 and TRBJ2-2, with D perhaps given as TRBD1 or TRBD2 (5 bases each). The CDR3 runs 15 residues. CDR1 and CDR2 (germline): MNHEY, SVGAGI. The CDR3 sequence is CASNYRDPGTGELFF. DNA of the CDR3: TGTGCCAGCAATTACCGGGACCCGGGAACCGGGGAGCTGTTTTTT.

This chain uses TRBV19 with TRBJ1-1; D may be TRBD1 (5 bases). V was trimmed by 6 bases and J by 8 bases, leaving 19 bases between them. Germline loops: CDR1 LNHDA, CDR2 SQIVND (reference sequence). The CDR3 runs to 14 residues. CDR3 protein: CASSIYLPGREAFF. Here the CDR3 DNA reads TGTGCCAGTAGCATCTACCTCCCGGGACGCGAAGCTTTCTTT.

J is TRBJ2-7 and V is TRBV7-6, with 16 bases lining up with TRBD2. Germline lookup yields CDR1 SGHVS and CDR2 FNYEAQ. V was clipped by 2 bases and J by 4 bases; unmatched bases: 8. The CDR3 extends over 18 amino acids. The DNA for the CDR3 is TGTGCCAGCAGCTTACTCGCCGGGACTAGCGGGAGGGGGTACGAGCAGTACTTC. Amino acids: CASSLLAGTSGRGYEQYF.

The rearrangement uses TRBV6-5 and TRBJ1-4; 7 nucleotides agree with TRBD1. The CDR3 is 15 amino acids. CDR1 is MNHEY and CDR2 is SVGAGI in the germline V gene. V dropped 6 bases and J dropped 5; count of bases not matched to a gene: 9. In DNA, the CDR3 is TGTGCCAGCAGACGTTCGGGACAGAAGAATGAAAAACTGTTTTTT. Its protein product is CASRRSGQKNEKLFF.

The chain has TRBV7-9 and TRBJ2-1; 12 nucleotides match TRBD2. This CDR3 region has 16 residues. Losses at the gene ends were 3 bases for V and 7 bases for J; bases not matched to a gene: 7. Germline V gene lookup returns CDR1 SEHNR and CDR2 FQNEAQ (reference sequence). The CDR3 bases are TGTGCCAGCAGCTTTTACGGACTAGCGGGACCTAATGAGCAGTTCTTC. Translating it yields CASSFYGLAGPNEQFF.

This clone appeared a single time. This chain connects TRBV15 to TRBJ2-2, with a possible D match to TRBD1 (5 bases). V was cut by 5 bases and J by 4 bases, with 14 bases left in between. Germline V CDR1 and CDR2: LNHNV, YYDKDF (reference sequence). The CDR3 runs 15 residues. The CDR3 coding sequence is TGTGCCACCAGCCCCCATGGGGCGGTCACCGGGGAGCTGTTTTTT. Its translation: CATSPHGAVTGELFF.

This clone was counted once. The chain employs TRBV5-4 and TRBJ2-1, with D perhaps matching TRBD2 (5 bases). CDR3 length equals 14 residues. V lost 3 bases and J 8 bases, leaving 15 bases between the germline ends. Per the germline V gene, CDR1 is SGHNT and CDR2 is YYREEE (reference sequence). The CDR3 coding sequence is TGTGCCAGCAGCTCAGGAGGTGATGCCGATGAGCAGTTCTTC. Its translation is CASSSGGDADEQFF. Full variable domain (missing parts from reference TRBV5-4 and TRBJ2-1): ETGVTQSPTHLIKTRGQQVTLRCSSQSGHNTVSWYQQALGQGPQFIFQYYREEENGRGNFPPRFSGLQFPNYSSELNVNALELDDSALYLCASSSGGDADEQFFGPGTRLTVL.

The chain employs TRBV5-6 and TRBJ2-3; D gene uncertain. V was clipped by 1 base and J by 2 bases, with 8 bases between them. The V gene's germline CDR1 is SGHDT and CDR2 YYEEEE. The CDR3 length is 14 residues. The CDR3 region is CASSLSGYTDTQYF. CDR3 sequence (DNA): TGTGCCAGCAGCTTGTCTGGGTACACAGATACGCAGTATTTT. Looking up the rest from reference TRBV5-6 and TRBJ2-3 gives the full variable domain: DAGVTQSPTHLIKTRGQQVTLRCSPKSGHDTVSWYQQALGQGPQFIFQYYEEEERQRGNFPDRFSGHQFPNYSSELNVNALLLGDSALYLCASSLSGYTDTQYFGPGTRLTVL.

V gene TRBV27 combines with J gene TRBJ2-7, with 8 bases lining up with TRBD1. Germline V gene data show CDR1 as MNHEY and CDR2 as SMNVEV (reference sequence). Losses at the gene ends were 6 bases for V and 2 bases for J; bases not matched to a gene: 6. The CDR3 extends over 14 amino acids. CDR3 coding DNA: TGTGCCAGCAGCGACAGGGGCCCTCCCTACGAGCAGTACTTC. Translation: CASSDRGPPYEQYF.

V gene TRBV27 combines with J gene TRBJ2-7; D might be TRBD1 (5 bases). Per germline, CDR1 MNHEY and CDR2 SMNVEV (reference sequence). V dropped 4 bases and J dropped 4 bases, with 8 bases sitting between them. There are 12 residues in the CDR3. The CDR3 here is CASSSQGYEQYF. The CDR3 nucleotides are TGTGCCAGCAGTTCCCAGGGTTACGAGCAGTACTTC.

V usage is TRBV28 and J usage is TRBJ2-1; D might be TRBD2 (5 bases). Germline CDR1 MDHEN, CDR2 SYDVKM. This CDR3 comprises 14 residues. Trimming removed 3 bases from V and 4 bases from J, with 10 bases in between. Here the CDR3 DNA reads TGTGCCAGCAGTTTGGGCCTAGCTTACAATGAGCAGTTCTTC. Its translation: CASSLGLAYNEQFF.

The CDR3 DNA reads TGCGCCAGCAGCCGAGGGTACACTGAAGCTTTCTTT. This codes for CASSRGYTEAFF. This chain connects TRBV4-3 to TRBJ1-1, with unresolved D. Trimming shortened V by 4 bases and J by 3 bases, and 6 bases separated the two germline ends. CDR3 size: 12 residues. Germline V lookup: CDR1 LGHNA, CDR2 YSLEER.

This clone is a singleton in its sample. This chain joins TRBV18 and TRBJ2-3; 9 positions agree with TRBD2. V lost 1 base to trimming and J lost 1 base; unmatched junction nucleotides: 15. From germline, CDR1 is KGHSH and CDR2 LQKENI. The CDR3 spans 20 residues. DNA for the CDR3: TGTGCCAGCTCACCACTTTCCGGGCTAGCGGGAATTTCACGCACAGATACGCAGTATTTT. Translation: CASSPLSGLAGISRTDTQYF.